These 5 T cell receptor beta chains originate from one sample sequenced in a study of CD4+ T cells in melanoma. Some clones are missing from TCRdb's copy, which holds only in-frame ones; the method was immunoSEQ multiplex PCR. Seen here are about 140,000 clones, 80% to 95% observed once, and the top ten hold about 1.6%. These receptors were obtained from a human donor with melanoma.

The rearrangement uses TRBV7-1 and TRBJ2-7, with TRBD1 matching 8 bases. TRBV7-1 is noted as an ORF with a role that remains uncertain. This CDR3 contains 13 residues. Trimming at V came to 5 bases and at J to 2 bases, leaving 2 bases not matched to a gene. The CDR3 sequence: CASSVGQAYEQYF. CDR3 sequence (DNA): TGTGCCAGCAGCGTGGGACAGGCCTACGAGCAGTACTTC.

CDR3 loop: CASSRRSSYEQYF. DNA for the CDR3: TGTGCCAGCAGCCGAAGGAGCTCCTACGAGCAGTACTTC. The chain uses TRBV7-8 and TRBJ2-7; the D is unclear. This CDR3 contains 13 residues. Germline V lookup: CDR1 SGHVS, CDR2 FQNEAQ. V lost 5 bases and J lost 0, with 8 bases in between.

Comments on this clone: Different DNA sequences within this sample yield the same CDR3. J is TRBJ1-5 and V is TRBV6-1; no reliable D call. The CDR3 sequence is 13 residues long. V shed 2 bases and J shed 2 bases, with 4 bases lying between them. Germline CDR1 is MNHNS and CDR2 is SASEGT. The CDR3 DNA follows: TGTGCCAGCAGTGAATCAGGCAATCAGCCCCAGCATTTT. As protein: CASSESGNQPQHF.

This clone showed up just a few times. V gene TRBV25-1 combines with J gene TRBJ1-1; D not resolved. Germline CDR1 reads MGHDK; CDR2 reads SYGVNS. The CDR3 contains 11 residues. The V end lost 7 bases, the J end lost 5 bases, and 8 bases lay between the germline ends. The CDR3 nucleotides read TGTGCCAGCACTTGGGGAACTGAAGCTTTCTTT. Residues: CASTWGTEAFF. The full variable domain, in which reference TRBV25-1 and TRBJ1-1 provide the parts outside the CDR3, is EADIYQTPRYLVIGTGKKITLECSQTMGHDKMYWYQQDPGMELHLIHYSYGVNSTEKGDLSSESTVSRIRTEHFPLTLESARPSHTSQYLCASTWGTEAFFGQGTRLTVV.

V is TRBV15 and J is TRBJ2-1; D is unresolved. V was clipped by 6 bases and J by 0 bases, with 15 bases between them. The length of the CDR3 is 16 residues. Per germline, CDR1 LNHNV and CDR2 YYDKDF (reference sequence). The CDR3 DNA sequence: TGTGCCACCAGGGGTAGAAGGGCCAGCTCCTACAATGAGCAGTTCTTC. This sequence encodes CATRGRRASSYNEQFF.